This T cell receptor (beta chain) originates from a study of cytomegalovirus exposure and HLA in healthy donors. The PCR was carried out with 60 Vbeta primers and 13 Jbeta primers. Using immunoSEQ multiplex PCR, the repertoire was profiled, and TCRdb retains in-frame clones only, with some absent. The sample lists 18,000 or so clones, more than 60% occurring once. The germline V gene has CDR1 SQVTM and CDR2 ANQGSEA. V gave up 7 bases and J gave up 2 bases, with 20 bases separating them. The CDR3 spans 15 residues. What was sequenced was PBMCs. The chain recombines TRBV29-1 with TRBJ1-1; D might be TRBD1 (6 bases). The clonotype comes from a young man in good health and CMV-seronegative. CDR3 nucleotides: TGCAGCGGGGAGTGGAGGGGGGGGCTTAACACTGAAGCTTTCTTT. It specifies CSGEWRGGLNTEAFF.